This TCR beta chain derives from a study of shared clonotypes between healthy human individuals. The table came from immunoSEQ multiplex PCR; TCRdb's copy has only in-frame clones and leaves some out. Among more than 2 million clones listed, 95% were seen once. The V gene's germline CDR1 is KGHSH and CDR2 LQKENI. Trimming removed 4 bases from V and 8 bases from J; junction bases left unmatched: 7. The CDR3 has 15 amino acids. This chain joins TRBV18 and TRBJ1-6; 8 positions match TRBD1. Sequencing input: naive CD4+ T cells sorted from blood. The subset: CD45RA+ positively selected. The receptor was isolated from a man aged 18 to 30 in good health. CDR3 in amino acids: CASSRGQGVDSPLHF. CDR3 nucleotide sequence: TGTGCCAGCTCACGAGGACAGGGTGTAGATTCACCCCTCCACTTT.